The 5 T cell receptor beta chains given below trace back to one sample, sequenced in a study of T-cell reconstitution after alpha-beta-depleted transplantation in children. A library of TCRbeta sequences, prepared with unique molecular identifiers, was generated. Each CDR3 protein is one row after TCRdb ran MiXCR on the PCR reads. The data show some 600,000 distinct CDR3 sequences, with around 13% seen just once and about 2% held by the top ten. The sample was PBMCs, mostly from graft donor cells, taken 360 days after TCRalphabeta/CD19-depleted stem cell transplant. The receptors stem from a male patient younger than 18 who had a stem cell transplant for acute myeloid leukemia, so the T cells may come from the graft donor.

The CDR3 is CASIPPLAGPSLKGGNEQFF. In DNA, the CDR3 is TGTGCCAGCATCCCTCCTTTAGCGGGACCTTCCCTCAAGGGTGGCAATGAGCAGTTCTTC. The V and J genes are TRBV2 and TRBJ2-1; 8 nucleotides align to TRBD2. Germline V gene sequence: CDR1 SNHLY, CDR2 FYNNEI. The ends lost 7 bases at V and 6 bases at J; junction bases unmatched: 26. This CDR3 region has 20 residues.

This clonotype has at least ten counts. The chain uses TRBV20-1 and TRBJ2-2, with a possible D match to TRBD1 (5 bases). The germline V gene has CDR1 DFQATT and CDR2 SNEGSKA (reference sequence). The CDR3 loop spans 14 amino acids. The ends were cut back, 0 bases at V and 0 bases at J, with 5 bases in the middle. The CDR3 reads CSAREGANTGELFF. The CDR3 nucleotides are TGCAGTGCTAGAGAAGGGGCGAACACCGGGGAGCTGTTTTTT.

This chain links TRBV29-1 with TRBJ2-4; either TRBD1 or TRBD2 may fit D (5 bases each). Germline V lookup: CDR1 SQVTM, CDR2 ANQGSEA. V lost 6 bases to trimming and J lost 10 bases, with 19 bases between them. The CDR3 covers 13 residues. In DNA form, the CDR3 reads TGCAGCGTGAGCGGAACAGGATTCCTAATTCAGTACTTC. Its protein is CSVSGTGFLIQYF.

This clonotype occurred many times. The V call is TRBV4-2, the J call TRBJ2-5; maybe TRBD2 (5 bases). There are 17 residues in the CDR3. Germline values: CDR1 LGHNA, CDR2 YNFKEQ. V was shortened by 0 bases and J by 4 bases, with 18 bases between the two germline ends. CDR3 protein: CASSQDHRELAPETQYF. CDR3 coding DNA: TGTGCCAGCAGCCAAGATCATAGGGAGCTGGCCCCAGAGACCCAGTACTTC.

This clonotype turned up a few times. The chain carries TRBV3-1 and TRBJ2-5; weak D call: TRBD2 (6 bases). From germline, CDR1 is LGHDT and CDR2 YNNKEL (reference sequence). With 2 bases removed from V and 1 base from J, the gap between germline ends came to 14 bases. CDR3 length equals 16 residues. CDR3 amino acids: CASSQTTLGGQETQYF. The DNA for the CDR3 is TGTGCCAGCAGCCAAACGACGCTCGGGGGCCAAGAGACCCAGTACTTC.